These 10 T cell receptor beta chains originate from one sample sequenced in a study of Graves' ophthalmopathy and Graves' hyperthyroidism. RNA transcripts served as template for amplifying TCR beta CDR3 sequences. RT-PCR was first run with HTBI primers, then multiplex PCR in a second round. TCRdb reanalysed the multiplex PCR reads using MiXCR and keeps one entry per CDR3 protein. The sample yields under 400,000 distinct CDR3 sequences, roughly 16% seen once. The source material was peripheral blood. The receptor set was obtained from an adult man with Graves' ophthalmopathy.

This CDR3 reads CATRRGSNQPQHF. The CDR3 DNA reads as TGTGCCACGCGGAGGGGTAGCAATCAGCCCCAGCATTTT. The chain uses TRBV6-1 and TRBJ1-5; D is perhaps TRBD1 (5 bases). Trimming left V 10 bases short and J 0 bases short, with 10 bases between. Germline assignment: CDR1 MNHNS and CDR2 SASEGT. This CDR3 comprises 13 residues.

This clonotype was recorded at least ten times. The CDR3 nucleotides are TGTGCCAGCAGCCACTACCAGGACAGCTCGAACACTGAAGCTTTCTTT. It specifies CASSHYQDSSNTEAFF. The chain couples TRBV3-1 to TRBJ1-1; D perhaps matches TRBD1 (6 bases). Germline loops: CDR1 LGHDT, CDR2 YNNKEL (reference sequence). Deletions cut 3 bases from V and 1 base from J, with 15 bases between. This CDR3 is 16 amino acids long.

This clonotype has ten or more counts. The genes are TRBV5-1 and TRBJ2-5, with 9 bases lining up with TRBD2. CDR3 length equals 15 residues. With 1 base clipped from V and 5 bases from J, the junction kept 6 bases outside the gene matches. Germline V gene lookup returns CDR1 SGHRS and CDR2 YFSETQ. CDR3 amino acids: CASSLRLAGTETQYF. The DNA for the CDR3 is TGCGCCAGCAGCTTGCGGCTAGCGGGGACTGAGACCCAGTACTTC.

At least ten counts were recorded for this clonotype. The chain employs TRBV10-3 and TRBJ1-3; D ambiguous. CDR3 length: 18 amino acids. Germline V gene lookup returns CDR1 ENHRY and CDR2 SYGVKD. Trimming pared 4 bases from V and 0 bases from J, leaving 19 bases between. Here the CDR3 DNA reads TGTGCCATCAGTGCTGGGTTTGGGCCCAGAACCTCTGGAAACACCATATATTTT. Protein product: CAISAGFGPRTSGNTIYF.

This clonotype was detected ten times or more. The chain links TRBV20-1 to TRBJ2-4, with TRBD2 identical over 13 bases. CDR1 is DFQATT, CDR2 SNEGSKA, per germline (reference sequence). This CDR3 has 15 amino acids. V was clipped by 6 bases and J by 6 bases; unmatched bases: 8. CDR3 protein: CSAATSGRAGNIQYF. CDR3 bases: TGCAGTGCCGCAACTAGCGGGAGGGCCGGAAACATTCAGTACTTC.

Many counts were recorded for this clonotype. The chain couples TRBV2 to TRBJ2-7; maybe TRBD2 (5 bases). The germline V and J ends were trimmed by 6 bases and 2 bases, with 17 bases remaining between them. There are 15 residues in the CDR3. Germline V gives CDR1 SNHLY, CDR2 FYNNEI. CDR3 amino acids: CASRLTSGFTYEQYF. DNA of the CDR3: TGTGCCAGCAGGCTGACTTCGGGATTTACCTACGAGCAGTACTTC.

This clonotype has ten or more counts. CDR3 nucleotides: TGCGCCAGCAGCTTAAGACAGAAAACACAAGAGACCCAGTACTTC. Its protein is CASSLRQKTQETQYF. The rearrangement links TRBV5-1 to TRBJ2-5, with D possibly being TRBD1 (5 bases). Germline V lookup: CDR1 SGHRS, CDR2 YFSETQ. V was pared by 2 bases and J by 2 bases, with 13 bases between. CDR3 length: 15 amino acids.

This clonotype occurred many times. The gene calls are TRBV18 and TRBJ1-6, with D perhaps TRBD1 (5 bases). In germline, CDR1 is KGHSH, CDR2 LQKENI. The CDR3 is made up of 14 amino acids. Trimming left V 5 bases short and J 2 bases short, with 7 bases between. CDR3: CASSGGAYNSPLHF. The CDR3 DNA is TGTGCCAGCTCAGGGGGAGCCTATAATTCACCCCTCCACTTT.

This clonotype appeared many times. The chain couples TRBV12-3 or TRBV12-4 to TRBJ2-5; a weak D match, TRBD2 (5 bases). The CDR3 loop spans 15 amino acids. V was shortened by 6 bases and J by 2 bases, with 16 bases between the two germline ends. The CDR3 DNA follows: TGTGCCAGCAGCTCTGACTACCTATGGCAAGAGACCCAGTACTTC. Translating gives CASSSDYLWQETQYF.

The chain joins TRBV15 to TRBJ1-3; D unclear. Between the trimmed V and J ends, which lost 0 bases and 0 bases, there was a span of 6 bases. The CDR3 loop spans 15 amino acids. CDR1 and CDR2 from the germline V gene are LNHNV and YYDKDF (reference sequence). CDR3 in amino acids: CATSRDQFSGNTIYF. The CDR3 region has the DNA TGTGCCACCAGCAGAGATCAGTTCTCTGGAAACACCATATATTTT.